What follows is one TCR beta chain and its context. This specimen comes from a study of PD-1 blockade in classical Hodgkin lymphoma. Germline V gene sequence: CDR1 MNHNY, CDR2 SVGAGI (reference sequence). V shed 7 bases, J shed 9 bases, and the junction held 10 bases outside the gene matches. This CDR3 region has 13 residues. Relapse after autologous stem cell transplantation occurred in every patient, and brentuximab vedotin exposure varied. Sequencing used immunoSEQ multiplex PCR; TCRdb keeps in-frame clones, though not all of them. The table has 25,000 to 30,000 clones, approximately 64% seen once; the top ten hold around 11%.

The source was peripheral blood mononuclear cells (PBMCs), collected before the second cycle of nivolumab. The rearrangement links TRBV6-6 to TRBJ2-7, with 9 bases identical to TRBD1. The source is a human donor with classical Hodgkin lymphoma. The CDR3 sequence is CASIDRGRLSQYF. CDR3 sequence (DNA): TGTGCCAGCATCGACAGGGGGAGGCTCTCGCAGTACTTC.